The 8 T cell receptor beta chains presented below share a single source sample, sequenced in a study of shared clonotypes between healthy human individuals (dated by TCRdb to 2018 to 2020). The library was built by means of the immunoSEQ multiplex PCR assay. What TCRdb holds here is the immuneACCESS table cut down to in-frame rearrangements. Part of the clones is not present; checked against another copy, under half of the missing clones reflect an unresolved V gene, and the others are unexplained. Present in this sample are 2.5 million or so clones, just over 90% of which were seen just once. Clones ranked in the top ten supply roughly 0.14% of the sample. Sequencing used naive CD4+ T cells sorted from blood. This specimen's cell subset or site label, per the study, means: CD45RA+ positively selected. The receptors originated from a man aged 18 to 30 in good health.

V and J are TRBV5-1 and TRBJ1-1; 8 bases fit TRBD1. The V gene end was trimmed by 3 bases and the J gene end by 5 bases; junction bases not matched to a gene: 6. The CDR3 is 14 residues long. Germline V CDR1 and CDR2: SGHRS, YFSETQ. CDR3 nucleotides: TGCGCCAGCAGCTCAGGGGGCGGTATGACTGAAGCTTTCTTT. Translating it yields CASSSGGGMTEAFF.

The chain employs TRBV29-1 and TRBJ2-1; D may be TRBD1 (6 bases). This CDR3 has 12 residues. The ends were cut back, 7 bases at V and 7 bases at J, with 14 bases in the middle. Germline assignment: CDR1 SQVTM and CDR2 ANQGSEA. This chain's CDR3 is CSGGRGENEQFF. CDR3 bases: TGCAGCGGAGGCAGGGGTGAGAATGAGCAGTTCTTC.

This clone was seen a handful of times. Written as DNA, the CDR3 is TGTGCCAGCAGCCAATCGACACAGACCAACACTGAAGCTTTCTTT. This translates into CASSQSTQTNTEAFF. This chain uses TRBV4-2 with TRBJ1-1; the D is unclear. Germline lookup yields CDR1 LGHNA and CDR2 YNFKEQ. The CDR3 totals 15 residues. V was cut by 2 bases and J by 2 bases, with 12 bases left in between.

The V gene is TRBV10-3, the J gene TRBJ2-5; possibly TRBD2 for D (5 bases). The germline V gene has CDR1 ENHRY and CDR2 SYGVKD. CDR3 length: 13 amino acids. Trimming shortened V by 11 bases and J by 3 bases, and 16 bases separated the two germline ends. The CDR3 loop is CAAAGLDKETQYF. DNA for the CDR3: TGTGCCGCGGCGGGCTTAGATAAAGAGACCCAGTACTTC.

The rearrangement joins TRBV6-1 to TRBJ2-7; D remains ambiguous. Germline CDR1 reads MNHNS; CDR2 reads SASEGT. The CDR3 contains 12 residues. The V end lost 6 bases, the J end lost 6 bases, and 12 bases lay between the germline ends. DNA of the CDR3: TGTGCCAGCAGCGGCCAGGTTAGCGAGCAGTACTTC. This sequence encodes CASSGQVSEQYF.

The V gene is TRBV4-1, the J gene TRBJ2-2; D is perhaps TRBD1 or TRBD2 (5 bases each). The germline CDR1 and CDR2 sequences are MGHRA and YSYEKL. The CDR3 consists of 16 residues. Trimming removed 4 bases at V and 2 bases at J, with 14 bases between. CDR3 protein: CASSRGSGGNTGELFF. CDR3 nucleotide sequence: TGCGCCAGCAGCCGAGGTTCTGGGGGAAACACCGGGGAGCTGTTTTTT.

The chain joins TRBV6-5 to TRBJ2-5, with 10 bases that match TRBD2. Germline V gene data show CDR1 as MNHEY and CDR2 as SVGAGI. V lost 0 bases to trimming and J lost 5 bases; unmatched junction nucleotides: 6. CDR3 length: 16 amino acids. The chain's CDR3 is CASSYSGTSEWETQYF. In DNA form, the CDR3 reads TGTGCCAGCAGTTACTCTGGGACTAGCGAGTGGGAGACCCAGTACTTC.

V and J are TRBV4-1 and TRBJ2-7; D remains unclear. The CDR3 covers 15 residues. Germline assignment: CDR1 MGHRA and CDR2 YSYEKL. The V end lost 1 base, the J end lost 3 bases, and 13 bases lay between the germline ends. CDR3 bases: TGCGCCAGCAGCCAAGGATCAGCCTCAAACTACGAGCAGTACTTC. It translates to CASSQGSASNYEQYF.